This section outlines one TCR beta chain sequence together with its context. Measured with immunoSEQ multiplex PCR; TCRdb has only the in-frame clones, and not every one. Altogether more than 75,000 clones are present, 85% to 95% being singletons, with the ten largest covering about 0.7%. The sample belongs to a study of cytomegalovirus exposure and HLA in healthy donors. This CDR3 is built from 16 residues. The J segment lost 3 bases and the V segment lost 5 bases, leaving 9 bases of the junction unmatched. Germline CDR1 and CDR2: SGHTA and FQGNSA. The gene calls are TRBV7-2 and TRBJ2-3; the match to TRBD2 covers 9 bases. Sequencing input: PBMCs. The source is a young man in good health and CMV-seronegative. In nucleotides, the CDR3 is TGTGCCAGCAGCCGGTGGGCGGGAGGGCCTACAGATACGCAGTATTTT. Translated: CASSRWAGGPTDTQYF.